Listed below are T cell receptor beta chains from one sample, sequenced in a study of T-cell reconstitution after alpha-beta-depleted transplantation in children. TCRdb itself ran the PCR reads through MiXCR, one entry per CDR3 protein. In the table there are hundreds of thousands of distinct CDR3 sequences, approximately 12% of which are singletons. The specimen comprised PBMCs, mostly from graft donor cells, sampled 360 days after TCRalphabeta/CD19-depleted stem cell transplant. The source of these receptors is a male patient aged 10-17 years who had a stem cell transplant for acute myeloid leukemia, so the T cells may come from the graft donor. Both conserved end residues are part of each CDR3. Each record gives: D gene, J gene, clone size, V gene, CDR3 protein, CDR3 DNA. A D gene is named only where the DNA matches it firmly. Clone size is stated in some rows and not others, as once, few, many or a class when expanded.

d_call: TRBD2
j_call: TRBJ2-1
clone_size: many
v_call: TRBV6-1
cdr3_aa: CASRNGRAGNEQFF
cdr3_nt: TGTGCCAGCAGGAACGGGAGGGCCGGCAATGAGCAGTTCTTC

d_call: TRBD2
j_call: TRBJ2-1
clone_size: -
v_call: TRBV5-1
cdr3_aa: CASSFGLAGGPSSYNEQFF
cdr3_nt: TGCGCCAGCAGCTTTGGCCTAGCGGGAGGGCCGAGCTCCTACAATGAGCAGTTCTTC

d_call: TRBD2
j_call: TRBJ2-5
clone_size: -
v_call: TRBV20-1
cdr3_aa: CSASQPSGGNCQETQYF
cdr3_nt: TGCAGTGCTAGTCAACCTAGCGGGGGGAATTGCCAAGAGACCCAGTACTTC

d_call: -
j_call: TRBJ2-5
clone_size: few
v_call: TRBV7-6
cdr3_aa: CASRMRDGQETQYF
cdr3_nt: TGTGCCAGCAGGATGCGGGACGGGCAAGAGACCCAGTACTTC

d_call: -
j_call: TRBJ2-7
clone_size: -
v_call: TRBV20-1
cdr3_aa: CSAREQWRGAYEQYF
cdr3_nt: TGCAGTGCTAGAGAACAGTGGAGAGGTGCCTACGAGCAGTACTTC

d_call: -
j_call: TRBJ2-7
clone_size: few
v_call: TRBV12-3/TRBV12-4
cdr3_aa: CASSLVGGGNEQYF
cdr3_nt: TGTGCCAGCAGTTTAGTCGGTGGAGGGAACGAGCAGTACTTC

d_call: -
j_call: TRBJ2-3
clone_size: few
v_call: TRBV5-6
cdr3_aa: CASSLGSMVADTQYF
cdr3_nt: TGTGCCAGCAGCTTGGGGAGCATGGTGGCAGATACGCAGTATTTT

d_call: -
j_call: TRBJ2-3
clone_size: -
v_call: TRBV24-1
cdr3_aa: CATSDYLSAGTQYF
cdr3_nt: TGTGCCACCAGTGACTATCTCTCAGCGGGTACGCAGTATTTT

d_call: -
j_call: TRBJ2-3
clone_size: -
v_call: TRBV12-3/TRBV12-4
cdr3_aa: CASTLGGPRSTDTQYF
cdr3_nt: TGTGCCAGCACCTTGGGTGGGCCGCGTAGCACAGATACGCAGTATTTT

d_call: -
j_call: TRBJ2-1
clone_size: -
v_call: TRBV9
cdr3_aa: CASSVASSIVDEQFF
cdr3_nt: TGTGCCAGCAGCGTAGCTTCCTCGATCGTGGATGAGCAGTTCTTC

d_call: -
j_call: TRBJ2-4
clone_size: many
v_call: TRBV28
cdr3_aa: CASSLLTGLAKNIQYF
cdr3_nt: TGTGCCAGCAGTCTACTCACGGGACTAGCCAAAAACATTCAGTACTTC

d_call: TRBD2
j_call: TRBJ2-1
clone_size: few
v_call: TRBV19
cdr3_aa: CASSIGVAGGIEQFF
cdr3_nt: TGTGCCAGTAGTATAGGTGTTGCGGGAGGGATTGAGCAGTTCTTC

d_call: TRBD2
j_call: TRBJ2-1
clone_size: few
v_call: TRBV6-5
cdr3_aa: CASSYSGLAGLNEQFF
cdr3_nt: TGTGCCAGCAGTTACTCGGGACTAGCGGGGCTCAATGAGCAGTTCTTC

d_call: TRBD2
j_call: TRBJ2-7
clone_size: -
v_call: TRBV20-1
cdr3_aa: CSAPTSGSSYEQYF
cdr3_nt: TGCAGTGCGCCAACTAGCGGGAGCTCCTACGAGCAGTACTTC

d_call: -
j_call: TRBJ2-5
clone_size: many
v_call: TRBV5-1
cdr3_aa: CASSLVHPYQETQYF
cdr3_nt: TGCGCCAGCAGCTTGGTCCACCCATACCAAGAGACCCAGTACTTC

d_call: -
j_call: TRBJ2-2
clone_size: -
v_call: TRBV20-1
cdr3_aa: CSARSLRWAGELFF
cdr3_nt: TGCAGTGCTAGGTCCCTGCGGTGGGCCGGGGAGCTGTTTTTT

d_call: TRBD2
j_call: TRBJ2-6
clone_size: few
v_call: TRBV20-1
cdr3_aa: CSATSGSWAGANVLTF
cdr3_nt: TGCAGTGCGACTAGCGGGAGTTGGGCCGGGGCCAACGTCCTGACTTTC

d_call: TRBD2
j_call: TRBJ2-1
clone_size: few
v_call: TRBV29-1
cdr3_aa: CSVDLGREVGNEQFF
cdr3_nt: TGCAGCGTTGATTTGGGGCGGGAGGTAGGCAATGAGCAGTTCTTC

d_call: TRBD1
j_call: TRBJ2-1
clone_size: few
v_call: TRBV7-3
cdr3_aa: CASSLSRVTGVYNEQFF
cdr3_nt: TGTGCCAGCAGCTTAAGTCGGGTGACAGGGGTGTACAATGAGCAGTTCTTC

d_call: -
j_call: TRBJ2-7
clone_size: -
v_call: TRBV20-1
cdr3_aa: CSATKYSGFSYEQYF
cdr3_nt: TGCAGTGCTACGAAATATAGCGGTTTCTCCTACGAGCAGTACTTC

d_call: -
j_call: TRBJ2-3
clone_size: once
v_call: TRBV27
cdr3_aa: CASSWGVTDAQYF
cdr3_nt: TGTGCCAGCAGTTGGGGTGTGACAGATGCGCAGTATTTT

d_call: TRBD1
j_call: TRBJ1-6
clone_size: many
v_call: TRBV7-9
cdr3_aa: CASSLSAGQPLHF
cdr3_nt: TGTGCCAGCAGCTTGTCCGCGGGACAGCCCCTCCACTTT

d_call: -
j_call: TRBJ1-5
clone_size: -
v_call: TRBV5-1
cdr3_aa: CASSLFGNQPQHF
cdr3_nt: TGCGCCAGCAGCTTGTTTGGCAATCAGCCCCAGCATTTT

d_call: -
j_call: TRBJ1-1
clone_size: few
v_call: TRBV27
cdr3_aa: CASSLSRTPMNTEAFF
cdr3_nt: TGTGCCAGCAGTCTAAGCCGGACACCTATGAACACTGAAGCTTTCTTT

d_call: -
j_call: TRBJ2-5
clone_size: -
v_call: TRBV7-9
cdr3_aa: CASSNPLLVKETQYF
cdr3_nt: TGTGCCAGCAGCAATCCTCTCTTGGTTAAAGAGACCCAGTACTTC

d_call: -
j_call: TRBJ1-3
clone_size: few
v_call: TRBV12-3/TRBV12-4
cdr3_aa: CASSSTGLGGNTIYF
cdr3_nt: TGTGCCAGCAGTTCTACAGGGCTGGGGGGAAACACCATATATTTT

d_call: -
j_call: TRBJ2-5
clone_size: few
v_call: TRBV28
cdr3_aa: CASTPVLRETQYF
cdr3_nt: TGTGCCAGCACCCCAGTCTTAAGGGAGACCCAGTACTTC

d_call: -
j_call: TRBJ2-7
clone_size: -
v_call: TRBV19
cdr3_aa: CASSMGGLTYEQYF
cdr3_nt: TGTGCCAGTAGTATGGGCGGATTGACCTACGAGCAGTACTTC

d_call: -
j_call: TRBJ2-7
clone_size: -
v_call: TRBV20-1
cdr3_aa: CSPEKAAYEQYF
cdr3_nt: TGCAGTCCGGAGAAAGCGGCGTACGAGCAGTACTTC

d_call: TRBD2
j_call: TRBJ2-7
clone_size: few
v_call: TRBV20-1
cdr3_aa: CSAALAGGPREQYF
cdr3_nt: TGCAGTGCTGCACTAGCGGGAGGGCCGAGGGAGCAGTACTTC

d_call: TRBD1
j_call: TRBJ2-6
clone_size: many
v_call: TRBV3-1
cdr3_aa: CASSQLGQANSGANVLTF
cdr3_nt: TGTGCCAGCAGTCAGTTAGGACAGGCAAACTCTGGGGCCAACGTCCTGACTTTC

d_call: TRBD2
j_call: TRBJ2-7
clone_size: -
v_call: TRBV28
cdr3_aa: CASSLIRGAGEITYEQYF
cdr3_nt: TGTGCCAGCAGTTTAATTCGGGGAGCGGGAGAAATAACCTACGAGCAGTACTTC

d_call: -
j_call: TRBJ2-7
clone_size: few
v_call: TRBV7-9
cdr3_aa: CASSPGLSSSYEQYF
cdr3_nt: TGTGCCAGCAGCCCCGGACTTAGCAGCTCCTACGAGCAGTACTTC

d_call: TRBD1
j_call: TRBJ1-2
clone_size: -
v_call: TRBV3-1
cdr3_aa: CASSPSQDRGYGYTF
cdr3_nt: TGTGCCAGCAGCCCCTCCCAAGACAGGGGGTACGGCTACACCTTC

d_call: -
j_call: TRBJ1-4
clone_size: few
v_call: TRBV20-1
cdr3_aa: CSAREQRVREKLFF
cdr3_nt: TGCAGTGCTAGGGAACAACGGGTCCGGGAAAAACTGTTTTTT

d_call: TRBD1
j_call: TRBJ2-7
clone_size: few
v_call: TRBV11-2
cdr3_aa: CASSSSRGLYEQYF
cdr3_nt: TGTGCCAGCAGCTCCTCCAGGGGGCTCTACGAGCAGTACTTC

d_call: -
j_call: TRBJ1-1
clone_size: few
v_call: TRBV7-9
cdr3_aa: CASSASSSSRRLEAFF
cdr3_nt: TGTGCCAGCAGCGCCAGCAGCTCAAGCAGGCGACTTGAAGCTTTCTTT

d_call: -
j_call: TRBJ2-2
clone_size: -
v_call: TRBV6-2/TRBV6-3
cdr3_aa: CASSPRRGVSDRELFF
cdr3_nt: TGTGCCAGCAGTCCCCGGAGGGGCGTCAGTGATAGGGAGCTGTTTTTT

d_call: -
j_call: TRBJ2-5
clone_size: many
v_call: TRBV9
cdr3_aa: CASSVVPDRFETQYF
cdr3_nt: TGTGCCAGCAGCGTAGTTCCCGACCGTTTCGAGACCCAGTACTTC

d_call: TRBD2
j_call: TRBJ2-1
clone_size: few
v_call: TRBV10-3
cdr3_aa: CAISVFRGSGSRNEQFF
cdr3_nt: TGTGCCATCAGCGTCTTCCGGGGTAGCGGGAGTCGAAATGAGCAGTTCTTC

d_call: -
j_call: TRBJ2-7
clone_size: -
v_call: TRBV21-1
cdr3_aa: CASSKARRAGLAGVSGYEQYF
cdr3_nt: TGTGCCAGCAGCAAAGCCCGGCGGGCGGGACTAGCGGGAGTGTCTGGATACGAGCAGTACTTC

d_call: -
j_call: TRBJ2-1
clone_size: few
v_call: TRBV7-9
cdr3_aa: CASSLGAGTSYNEQFF
cdr3_nt: TGTGCCAGCAGCTTAGGAGCGGGGACAAGTTACAATGAGCAGTTCTTC

d_call: TRBD2
j_call: TRBJ2-1
clone_size: -
v_call: TRBV10-3
cdr3_aa: CATTQAGLYNEQFF
cdr3_nt: TGTGCCACCACCCAAGCGGGGCTCTACAATGAGCAGTTCTTC

d_call: TRBD2
j_call: TRBJ2-7
clone_size: -
v_call: TRBV15
cdr3_aa: CATSRDRTSGNILSYEQYF
cdr3_nt: TGTGCCACCAGCAGAGATCGGACTAGCGGGAACATTTTATCCTACGAGCAGTACTTC

d_call: -
j_call: TRBJ2-5
clone_size: many
v_call: TRBV10-3
cdr3_aa: CAISGQAEDEETQYF
cdr3_nt: TGTGCCATCAGTGGACAGGCGGAGGACGAAGAGACCCAGTACTTC

d_call: -
j_call: TRBJ2-3
clone_size: few
v_call: TRBV20-1
cdr3_aa: CSANTGTDTQYF
cdr3_nt: TGCAGTGCTAACACCGGCACAGATACGCAGTATTTT

d_call: TRBD2
j_call: TRBJ2-7
clone_size: few
v_call: TRBV7-2
cdr3_aa: CASSLERGISYEQYF
cdr3_nt: TGTGCCAGCAGCTTAGAGCGGGGGATTTCCTACGAGCAGTACTTC

d_call: -
j_call: TRBJ2-7
clone_size: -
v_call: TRBV28
cdr3_aa: CASSFPGKGGKVAYEQYF
cdr3_nt: TGTGCCAGCAGTTTTCCTGGGAAGGGTGGCAAGGTGGCCTACGAGCAGTACTTC

d_call: TRBD2
j_call: TRBJ2-7
clone_size: -
v_call: TRBV7-2
cdr3_aa: CASSLVAGLTYEQYF
cdr3_nt: TGTGCCAGCAGCTTAGTAGCGGGTTTAACCTACGAGCAGTACTTC

d_call: TRBD2
j_call: TRBJ2-1
clone_size: few
v_call: TRBV19
cdr3_aa: CASSIVLAGTYNEQFF
cdr3_nt: TGTGCCAGTAGTATAGTACTAGCGGGGACCTACAATGAGCAGTTCTTC

d_call: -
j_call: TRBJ2-7
clone_size: few
v_call: TRBV4-3
cdr3_aa: CASSQETANYEQYF
cdr3_nt: TGCGCCAGCAGCCAGGAAACAGCTAACTACGAGCAGTACTTC

d_call: -
j_call: TRBJ2-2
clone_size: -
v_call: TRBV29-1
cdr3_aa: CSAREPPNVFTGELFF
cdr3_nt: TGCAGCGCGAGGGAGCCCCCCAACGTCTTCACCGGGGAGCTGTTTTTT

d_call: -
j_call: TRBJ2-5
clone_size: -
v_call: TRBV5-5
cdr3_aa: CASSLEPRGMSTQYF
cdr3_nt: TGTGCCAGCAGCTTGGAGCCAAGGGGCATGAGCACCCAGTACTTC

d_call: TRBD2
j_call: TRBJ2-2
clone_size: -
v_call: TRBV5-1
cdr3_aa: CASSPQAGDTGELFF
cdr3_nt: TGCGCCAGCAGCCCCCAAGCGGGAGACACCGGGGAGCTGTTTTTT

d_call: TRBD2
j_call: TRBJ2-1
clone_size: few
v_call: TRBV5-1
cdr3_aa: CASSLAGSGRIEQFF
cdr3_nt: TGCGCCAGCAGCTTGGCCGGGAGCGGGAGGATTGAGCAGTTCTTC

d_call: TRBD2
j_call: TRBJ2-5
clone_size: few
v_call: TRBV30
cdr3_aa: CAWSVPSGRAGRETQYF
cdr3_nt: TGTGCCTGGAGTGTGCCTAGCGGGAGGGCCGGAAGAGAGACCCAGTACTTC

d_call: TRBD1
j_call: TRBJ2-7
clone_size: -
v_call: TRBV20-1
cdr3_aa: CSGWTGISYEQYF
cdr3_nt: TGCAGTGGCTGGACAGGGATCTCCTACGAGCAGTACTTC

d_call: TRBD1
j_call: TRBJ2-3
clone_size: few
v_call: TRBV28
cdr3_aa: CASSPTGGEDTQYF
cdr3_nt: TGTGCCAGCAGTCCCACAGGGGGCGAGGATACGCAGTATTTT

d_call: -
j_call: TRBJ2-5
clone_size: few
v_call: TRBV10-3
cdr3_aa: CAISESITLGGETQYF
cdr3_nt: TGTGCCATCAGTGAGTCCATCACCCTTGGGGGAGAGACCCAGTACTTC